One sample yielded the 26 T cell receptor beta chains listed below, sequenced in a study of monozygotic twins with inflammatory bowel disease. No DNA is given; TCRdb re-called the 5' RACE reads and lists each CDR3 protein once. This listing includes under 130,000 distinct CDR3 sequences. Sequencing input: blood. These receptor sequences come from a human donor with ulcerative colitis or Crohn's disease, or a healthy co-twin of an affected twin (not recorded which).

This chain uses TRBV12-3 or TRBV12-4 with TRBJ1-4; TCRdb selects TRBD1, and the lack of DNA leaves this call unchecked. The CDR3 length is 14 residues. The CDR3 sequence is CASRFRGFNEKLFF.

The chain combines TRBV5-1 with TRBJ2-2; TCRdb indicates TRBD1, and absent DNA this call remains unverified. Germline V lookup: CDR1 SGHRS, CDR2 YFSETQ. The CDR3 consists of 15 residues. The CDR3 region is CASSGQGQGTGELFF.

The J gene is TRBJ1-2, the V gene TRBV5-1. From germline, CDR1 is SGHRS and CDR2 YFSETQ. This CDR3 region has 14 residues. The CDR3 here is CASSLSTRLDGYTF.

The chain employs TRBV11-2 and TRBJ2-4; TCRdb proposes TRBD1, but this gene call is untestable without DNA. The germline gives CDR1 SGHAT, CDR2 FQNNGV. This CDR3 is built from 14 residues. CDR3 region: CASRRQGTKNIQYF.

The rearrangement links TRBV4-3 to TRBJ2-4; TCRdb designates TRBD1, a call that cannot be tested without DNA. Germline V CDR1 and CDR2: LGHNA, YSLEER. This CDR3 spans 19 amino acids. CDR3 protein: CASSQEFRTGALAKNIQYF.

V gene TRBV29-1 combines with J gene TRBJ2-1; TCRdb's D gene call, TRBD1, goes unchecked for lack of DNA. Germline V gives CDR1 SQVTM, CDR2 ANQGSEA. This CDR3 has 12 amino acids. The CDR3 sequence: CSDQGQGNEQFF.

This chain links TRBV6-6 with TRBJ1-1. This CDR3 is built from 12 residues. From germline, CDR1 is MNHNY and CDR2 SVGAGI (reference sequence). CDR3 protein: CASSYAVVGAFF.

The CDR3 reads CASSVRDSSSYEQYF. The chain has TRBV9 and TRBJ2-7; no DNA is available, so the TRBD2 call from TCRdb remains unchecked. Germline CDR1 reads SGDLS; CDR2 reads YYNGEE. The CDR3 has 15 amino acids.

CDR3 in amino acids: CASSFLSSGGSYEQYF. J is TRBJ2-7 and V is TRBV13; TCRdb's assignment of TRBD2 cannot be checked, as there is no DNA. The CDR3 is made up of 16 amino acids. Germline V lookup: CDR1 PRHDT, CDR2 FYEKMQ (reference sequence).

The chain joins TRBV7-9 to TRBJ1-1. CDR3 length equals 14 residues. Germline CDR1 SEHNR, CDR2 FQNEAQ (reference sequence). The chain's CDR3 is CASSPRLGNTEAFF.

The chain employs TRBV5-4 and TRBJ2-1; TCRdb gives TRBD1 as the D gene, but with no DNA this cannot be confirmed. Germline V gene lookup returns CDR1 SGHNT and CDR2 YYREEE (reference sequence). This CDR3 is built from 14 residues. This CDR3 reads CASRTDRGLNEQFF. The complete variable domain, with remaining parts taken from reference TRBV5-4 and TRBJ2-1, reads ETGVTQSPTHLIKTRGQQVTLRCSSQSGHNTVSWYQQALGQGPQFIFQYYREEENGRGNFPPRFSGLQFPNYSSELNVNALELDDSALYLCASRTDRGLNEQFFGPGTRLTVL.

V is TRBV29-1 and J is TRBJ2-2. The CDR3 has 13 amino acids. The germline V gene has CDR1 SQVTM and CDR2 ANQGSEA. Here the CDR3 reads CSGYLWDTGELFF.

The genes are TRBV12-3 or TRBV12-4 and TRBJ2-3. The CDR3 extends over 14 amino acids. Here the CDR3 reads CASSPDQRTHTQYF.

This chain joins TRBV6-1 and TRBJ2-2; TCRdb indicates TRBD1, and absent DNA this call remains unverified. The CDR3 totals 14 residues. The germline V gene has CDR1 MNHNS and CDR2 SASEGT. The CDR3 sequence: CASSLGTVPGELFF.

The chain combines TRBV12-3 or TRBV12-4 with TRBJ1-5; TCRdb calls TRBD1, which cannot be checked without DNA. The CDR3 spans 16 residues. CDR3 region: CASSLGGVPGNQPQHF.

J is TRBJ1-4 and V is TRBV18. Germline values: CDR1 KGHSH, CDR2 LQKENI. The CDR3 has 13 residues. The CDR3 protein is CASSSVIGEKLFF.

The chain carries TRBV4-3 and TRBJ2-1; TCRdb's D gene call, TRBD2, goes unchecked for lack of DNA. The CDR3 is 16 residues long. Germline-derived CDR1 and CDR2 are LGHNA and YSLEER. The chain's CDR3 is CASSQEAGVGNNEQFF.

The chain is built from TRBV12-3 or TRBV12-4 and TRBJ1-2; TCRdb calls TRBD1, which cannot be checked without DNA. The CDR3 extends over 13 amino acids. The chain's CDR3 is CASNQDRGNGYTF.

The rearrangement uses TRBV20-1 and TRBJ2-2; TCRdb proposes TRBD2, but this gene call is untestable without DNA. The length of the CDR3 is 17 residues. Germline loops: CDR1 DFQATT, CDR2 SNEGSKA (reference sequence). CDR3 sequence reads: CSASDGRTKGDTGELFF.

V usage is TRBV7-2 and J usage is TRBJ2-4. The CDR3 runs 14 residues. Germline V gene data show CDR1 as SGHTA and CDR2 as FQGNSA. The CDR3 here is CASTFTLAKNIQYF.

The chain employs TRBV29-1 and TRBJ2-7; TCRdb returns TRBD1, unconfirmable since there is no DNA. From germline, CDR1 is SQVTM and CDR2 ANQGSEA. The CDR3 extends over 13 amino acids. The CDR3 loop reads CSVDAQGRNEQYF.

V usage is TRBV11-1 and J usage is TRBJ2-3; TCRdb calls TRBD2, which cannot be checked without DNA. This CDR3 is built from 19 residues. Germline values: CDR1 SGHAT, CDR2 FQDESV (reference sequence). The CDR3 sequence is CASSRPLLDLAGDSDTQYF.

The chain is built from TRBV7-2 and TRBJ2-3; as DNA is missing, the TRBD2 call by TCRdb cannot be tested. The V gene's germline CDR1 is SGHTA and CDR2 FQGNSA. This CDR3 is built from 17 residues. The CDR3 spells CASSLAASGGARDTQYF.

The chain joins TRBV9 to TRBJ1-6; lacking DNA, the TRBD1 call made by TCRdb goes unchecked. The CDR3 extends over 15 amino acids. Germline CDR1 is SGDLS and CDR2 is YYNGEE. This CDR3 reads CASSYKGQGSSPLHF.

V is TRBV27 and J is TRBJ2-7. Germline CDR1 reads MNHEY; CDR2 reads SMNVEV (reference sequence). This CDR3 has 14 amino acids. CDR3 sequence reads: CASSGSGSYYEQYF.

The chain combines TRBV12-3 or TRBV12-4 with TRBJ1-6; TCRdb indicates TRBD1, and absent DNA this call remains unverified. This CDR3 spans 14 amino acids. CDR3: CASRTGPYNSPLHF.